The present T cell receptor (beta chain) was sequenced within a study of blood T cell repertoires in COVID-19. Study summary: The United States, Italy and Spain supplied acute and convalescent COVID-19 samples.

Original methodology: Reference gene primer amplification yielded estimated nucleated cell counts. Repertoires were generated with immunoSEQ multiplex PCR, while TCRdb's copy carries only in-frame clones and drops some. Clonal size and the V and J genes are those of that table, whereas D and trimming came from the DNA. The sample lists about 170,000 clones; around nine tenths were seen once. Trimming took off 3 bases at V and 1 base at J, with 13 bases between the two ends. This CDR3 is 15 amino acids long. Germline V gene data show CDR1 as SGHNT and CDR2 as YYREEE (reference sequence). This chain joins TRBV5-4 and TRBJ1-2; TRBD1 might be the D (6 bases). Input material: peripheral blood. This TCR came from a man between 18 and 29 years old with active or convalescent COVID-19. CDR3 sequence: CASSWDTISNYGYTF. CDR3 DNA sequence: TGTGCCAGCAGCTGGGACACAATTAGTAACTATGGCTACACCTTC.